This T cell receptor (beta chain) is from a study of blood T cell repertoires in COVID-19. Study as a whole: Sites in the United States, Italy and Spain provided acute and convalescent COVID-19 samples. Sources were T cells, B-cell-depleted T cells, or PBMCs; the material itself was cDNA or gDNA.

Using immunoSEQ multiplex PCR, the repertoire was profiled, and TCRdb retains in-frame clones only, with some absent. The sample lists hundreds of thousands of clones, around 88% occurring once. Germline trimming cut 2 bases from V and 7 bases from J; bases unmatched to any gene: 7. This CDR3 comprises 15 residues. Germline values: CDR1 MNHNY, CDR2 SVGAGI (reference sequence). The sample consisted of peripheral blood. This receptor was taken from a woman aged 25 to 45 who had recovered from COVID-19. The chain combines TRBV6-6 with TRBJ1-4; 7 nucleotides line up with TRBD1. Written as DNA, the CDR3 is TGTGCCAGCAGTTACGCGGGACAGCCACTTGAAAAACTGTTTTTT. It is translated as CASSYAGQPLEKLFF.